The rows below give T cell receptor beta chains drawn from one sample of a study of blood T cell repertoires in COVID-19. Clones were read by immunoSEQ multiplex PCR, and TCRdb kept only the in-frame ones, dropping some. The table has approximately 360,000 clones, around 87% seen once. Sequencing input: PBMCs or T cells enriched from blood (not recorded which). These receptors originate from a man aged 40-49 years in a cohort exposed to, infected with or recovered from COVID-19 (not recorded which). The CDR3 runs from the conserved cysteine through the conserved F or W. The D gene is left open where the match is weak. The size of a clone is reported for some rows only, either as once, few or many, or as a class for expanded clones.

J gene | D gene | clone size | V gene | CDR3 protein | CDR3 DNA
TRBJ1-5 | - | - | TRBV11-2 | CASSFTGIQPQHF | TGTGCCAGCAGCTTTACAGGGATTCAGCCCCAGCATTTT
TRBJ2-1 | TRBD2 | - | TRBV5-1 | CASRISGSYDNEQFF | TGCGCCAGCAGGATTAGCGGGAGCTATGACAATGAGCAGTTCTTC
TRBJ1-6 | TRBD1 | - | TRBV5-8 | CASTVTGSRYNSPLHF | TGTGCCAGCACCGTGACAGGGAGCCGCTATAATTCACCCCTCCACTTT
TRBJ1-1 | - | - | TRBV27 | CASRTGSRINTEAFF | TGTGCCAGCAGAACGGGGTCCCGCATCAACACTGAAGCTTTCTTT
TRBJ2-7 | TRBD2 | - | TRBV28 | CASSPGLAGYEQYF | TGTGCCAGCAGCCCGGGACTAGCGGGCTACGAGCAGTACTTC
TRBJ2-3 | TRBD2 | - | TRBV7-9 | CASSPQGRAGGADTQYF | TGTGCCAGCAGCCCCCAGGGCCGAGCGGGAGGCGCAGATACGCAGTATTTT
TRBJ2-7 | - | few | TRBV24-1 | CATSRLAVTTGEQYF | TGTGCCACCAGTAGGTTAGCGGTCACGACGGGCGAGCAGTACTTC
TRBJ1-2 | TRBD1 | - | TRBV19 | CASSPDRAYGYTF | TGTGCCAGTAGTCCAGACAGGGCCTATGGCTACACCTTC
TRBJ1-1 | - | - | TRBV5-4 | CASSLNQAASEAFF | TGTGCCAGCAGCTTAAATCAGGCAGCCTCTGAAGCTTTCTTT
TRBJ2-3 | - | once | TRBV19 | CASSTRPGGTQYF | TGTGCCAGTAGTACCCGCCCCGGGGGTACGCAGTATTTT
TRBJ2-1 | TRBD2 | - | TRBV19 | CASSIGASGRAGPYNEQFF | TGTGCCAGTAGTATTGGAGCTAGCGGGAGGGCCGGCCCCTACAATGAGCAGTTCTTC
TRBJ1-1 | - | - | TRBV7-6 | CASSLARDMNTEAFF | TGTGCCAGCAGCTTAGCGCGGGATATGAACACTGAAGCTTTCTTT
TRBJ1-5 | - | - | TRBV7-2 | CASSLGAGNQPQHF | TGTGCCAGCAGCTTGGGGGCGGGCAATCAGCCCCAGCATTTT
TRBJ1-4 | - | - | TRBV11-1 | CASSGLQTTNEKLFF | TGTGCCAGCAGCGGACTACAGACAACTAATGAAAAACTGTTTTTT
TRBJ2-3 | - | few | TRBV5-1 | CASSLSSARSDTQYF | TGCGCCAGCAGCTTGTCTAGCGCCAGGTCAGATACGCAGTATTTT
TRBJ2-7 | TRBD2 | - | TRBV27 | CASSLPSGSEQYF | TGTGCCAGCAGTTTACCTAGCGGGAGCGAGCAGTACTTC
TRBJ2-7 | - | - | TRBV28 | CASSLSGTHSYEQYF | TGTGCCAGCAGTTTATCCGGGACACACTCCTACGAGCAGTACTTC
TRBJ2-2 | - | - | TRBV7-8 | CASKKAGNTGELFF | TGTGCCAGCAAAAAAGCGGGGAACACCGGGGAGCTGTTTTTT
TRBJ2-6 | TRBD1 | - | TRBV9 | CASSTHPGQGATGANVLTF | TGTGCCAGCAGCACGCACCCGGGACAGGGGGCGACCGGGGCCAACGTCCTGACTTTC
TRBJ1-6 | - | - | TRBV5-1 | CASSLGEENSPLHF | TGCGCCAGCAGCTTGGGGGAGGAAAATTCACCCCTCCACTTT
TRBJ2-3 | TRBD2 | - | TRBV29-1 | CSVLGLAGSTDTQYF | TGCAGCGTCCTGGGACTAGCGGGGAGCACAGATACGCAGTATTTT
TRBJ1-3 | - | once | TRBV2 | CASNREGISGNTIYF | TGTGCCAGCAATCGGGAGGGTATCTCTGGAAACACCATATATTTT
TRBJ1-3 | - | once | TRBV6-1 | CASSEHRGSSGNTIYF | TGTGCCAGCAGTGAACACCGGGGGTCCTCTGGAAACACCATATATTTT
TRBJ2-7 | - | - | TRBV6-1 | CASSEVGGLVSYEQYF | TGTGCCAGCAGTGAAGTGGGGGGTCTCGTCTCCTACGAGCAGTACTTC
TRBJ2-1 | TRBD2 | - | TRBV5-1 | CASSPDSGYYNEQFF | TGCGCCAGCAGCCCAGATAGCGGGTACTACAATGAGCAGTTCTTC
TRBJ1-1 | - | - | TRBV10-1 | CASSSDSLNTEAFF | TGCGCCAGCAGTTCTGACTCGCTGAACACTGAAGCTTTCTTT
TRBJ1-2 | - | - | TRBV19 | CASSIQGYGYTF | TGTGCCAGTAGTATACAGGGCTATGGCTACACCTTC
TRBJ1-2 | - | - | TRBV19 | CASSPSRDTYPPYGYTF | TGTGCCAGTAGTCCCTCCCGGGACACCTACCCACCCTATGGCTACACCTTC
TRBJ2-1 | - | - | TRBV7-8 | CASSPQREQFF | TGTGCCAGCAGCCCCCAGCGGGAGCAGTTCTTC
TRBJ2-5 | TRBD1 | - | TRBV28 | CASTPGQWMGGTQYF | TGTGCCAGCACACCGGGACAGTGGATGGGTGGGACCCAGTACTTC
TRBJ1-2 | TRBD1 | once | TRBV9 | CASSDRGYGYTF | TGTGCCAGCAGCGACAGGGGCTATGGCTACACCTTC
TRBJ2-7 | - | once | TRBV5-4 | CASSLGGPSHYEQYF | TGTGCCAGCAGCTTAGGCGGGCCCTCACACTACGAGCAGTACTTC
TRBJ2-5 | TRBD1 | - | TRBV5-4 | CASSSLGDRQETQYF | TGTGCCAGCAGCTCCCTAGGGGACAGGCAAGAGACCCAGTACTTC
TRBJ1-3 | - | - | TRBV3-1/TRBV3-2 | CASSQGYTIYF | TGTGCCAGCAGCCAGGGCTACACCATATATTTT
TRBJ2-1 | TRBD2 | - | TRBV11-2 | CASSAQRELNEQFF | TGTGCCAGCAGCGCGCAGCGGGAACTCAATGAGCAGTTCTTC
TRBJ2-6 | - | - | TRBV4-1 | CASSQDKQRYSGANVLTF | TGCGCCAGCAGCCAAGACAAGCAGCGATACTCTGGGGCCAACGTCCTGACTTTC
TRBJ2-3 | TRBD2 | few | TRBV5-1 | CASSTGLAGAGGDTQYF | TGCGCCAGCAGCACCGGACTAGCGGGAGCAGGGGGGGATACGCAGTATTTT
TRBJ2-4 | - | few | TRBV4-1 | CASSQANIQYF | TGCGCCAGCAGCCAAGCTAACATTCAGTACTTC
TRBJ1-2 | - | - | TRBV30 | CAWARVHGGYTF | TGTGCCTGGGCCAGGGTCCACGGAGGCTACACCTTC
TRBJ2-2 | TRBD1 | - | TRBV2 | CASRTPGQGAQTGELFF | TGTGCCAGCAGAACCCCGGGACAGGGGGCGCAGACCGGGGAGCTGTTTTTT
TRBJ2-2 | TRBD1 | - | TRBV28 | CATRDRGTTGELFF | TGTGCCACCCGGGACAGGGGGACCACCGGGGAGCTGTTTTTT
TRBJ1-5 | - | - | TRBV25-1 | CASSGKQGNSNQPQHF | TGTGCCAGCAGTGGGAAACAGGGAAATAGCAATCAGCCCCAGCATTTT
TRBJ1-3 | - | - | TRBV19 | CASSIVVGQGNTIYF | TGTGCCAGTAGTATAGTCGTCGGACAAGGAAACACCATATATTTT
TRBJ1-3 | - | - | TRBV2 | CASSAAGSGNTIYF | TGTGCCAGCAGTGCGGCGGGCTCTGGAAACACCATATATTTT
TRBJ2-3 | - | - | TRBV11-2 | CASSDSVDTQYF | TGTGCCAGCAGCGACTCGGTGGATACGCAGTATTTT
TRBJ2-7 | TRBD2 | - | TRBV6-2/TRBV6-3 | CASSRGLAGGDYEQYF | TGTGCCAGCAGCCGGGGACTAGCGGGAGGGGACTACGAGCAGTACTTC
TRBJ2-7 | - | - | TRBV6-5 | CASSYSIVGAYEQYF | TGTGCCAGCAGTTACTCGATAGTAGGGGCCTACGAGCAGTACTTC
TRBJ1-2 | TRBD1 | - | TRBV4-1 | CASSQTGMGSYTF | TGCGCCAGCAGCCAGACAGGGATGGGAAGCTACACCTTC
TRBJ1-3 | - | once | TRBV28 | CASSSGGLPRGGNTIYF | TGTGCCAGCAGTTCTGGAGGACTTCCCAGAGGAGGAAACACCATATATTTT
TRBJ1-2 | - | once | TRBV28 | CASSLMVGNYGYTF | TGTGCCAGCAGTTTAATGGTCGGGAACTATGGCTACACCTTC
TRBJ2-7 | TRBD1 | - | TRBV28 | CASRGQGASYEQYF | TGTGCCAGCAGAGGACAGGGAGCCTCCTACGAGCAGTACTTC
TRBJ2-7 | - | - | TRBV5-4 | CASSPRDSSYEQYF | TGTGCCAGCAGCCCCCGGGACTCCTCCTACGAGCAGTACTTC
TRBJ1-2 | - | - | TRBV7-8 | CASSLAGRNYGYTF | TGTGCCAGCAGCCTGGCGGGGAGGAACTATGGCTACACCTTC
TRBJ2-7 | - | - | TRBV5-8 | CASSSPTDTYEQYF | TGTGCCAGCAGCTCCCCGACAGATACCTACGAGCAGTACTTC
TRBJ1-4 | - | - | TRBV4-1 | CASSQGAEEKLFF | TGCGCCAGCAGCCAAGGCGCCGAGGAAAAACTGTTTTTT
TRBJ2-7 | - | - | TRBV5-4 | CASSLDIYEQYF | TGTGCCAGCAGCTTGGACATCTACGAGCAGTACTTC
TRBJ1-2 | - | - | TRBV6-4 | CASSDSGAYGYTF | TGTGCCAGCAGTGACTCAGGAGCCTATGGCTACACCTTC
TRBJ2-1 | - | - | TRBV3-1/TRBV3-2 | CASGTLHEQFF | TGTGCCAGCGGGACATTACATGAGCAGTTCTTC
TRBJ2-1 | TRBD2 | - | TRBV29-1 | CSVVAGGSGNEQFF | TGCAGCGTTGTAGCGGGAGGGAGCGGCAATGAGCAGTTCTTC